This T cell receptor (beta chain) originates from a study of CD8 T cells in ankylosing spondylitis. Whole-study results and caveats: Seemingly distinctive of ankylosing spondylitis blood was a TCR beta motif formed by eight highly homologous variants. CD8+ cells made up the disease-linked clones, which were relatively rare in peripheral blood. The study looked at matched synovial fluid samples from ankylosing spondylitis patients. Disease-linked clones were reported to be significantly enriched there. Past research had described some motif variants in reactive arthritis synovial fluid and blood.

Libraries for TCR beta were made by quantitative 5'-RACE with molecular barcodes. MiXCR, applied by TCRdb to the 5' RACE reads, yields one record per CDR3 protein. The sample gives over 450,000 distinct CDR3 sequences, about 12% of which show up once; around 7% is in the top ten. Concerning this clonotype itself: Its antigen is unknown.

Germline CDR1 is SEHNR and CDR2 is FQNEAQ (reference sequence). The CDR3 spans 17 residues. The V and J ends lost 5 bases and 5 bases, in that order; junction bases with no gene match: 9. The clonotype was recovered from a male donor with ankylosing spondylitis. The chain is built from TRBV7-9 and TRBJ1-6, with 10 bases that match TRBD1. The sequenced sample was blood, either unsorted or a sorted T cell fraction (not recorded which). CDR3 loop: CASSDPTGGGDNSPLHF. CDR3 nucleotides: TGTGCCAGCAGCGACCCGACAGGGGGCGGTGATAATTCACCCCTCCACTTT.